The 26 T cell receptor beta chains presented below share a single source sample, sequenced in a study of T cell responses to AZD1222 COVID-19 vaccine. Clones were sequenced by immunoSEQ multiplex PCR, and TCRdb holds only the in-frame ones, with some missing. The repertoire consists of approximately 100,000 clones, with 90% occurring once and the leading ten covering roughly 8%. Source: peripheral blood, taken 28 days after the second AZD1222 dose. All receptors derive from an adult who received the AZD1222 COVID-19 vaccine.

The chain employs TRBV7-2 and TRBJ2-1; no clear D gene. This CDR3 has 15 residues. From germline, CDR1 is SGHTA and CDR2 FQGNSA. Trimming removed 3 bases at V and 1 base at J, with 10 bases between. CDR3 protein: CASSLADGSYNEQFF. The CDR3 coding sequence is TGTGCCAGCAGCTTGGCCGATGGATCCTACAATGAGCAGTTCTTC.

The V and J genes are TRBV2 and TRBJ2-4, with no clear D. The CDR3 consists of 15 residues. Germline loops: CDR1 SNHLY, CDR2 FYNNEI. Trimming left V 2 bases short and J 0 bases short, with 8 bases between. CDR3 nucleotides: TGTGCCAGCAGTGAATTGGTTCTAGCCAAAAACATTCAGTACTTC. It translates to CASSELVLAKNIQYF.

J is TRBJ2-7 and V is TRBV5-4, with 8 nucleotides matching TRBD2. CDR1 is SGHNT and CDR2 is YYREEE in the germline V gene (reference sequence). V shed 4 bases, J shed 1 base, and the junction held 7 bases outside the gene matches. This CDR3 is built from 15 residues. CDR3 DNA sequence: TGTGCCAGCAGCCCCTCCGGGACTAGTTCCTACGAGCAGTACTTC. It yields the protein CASSPSGTSSYEQYF.

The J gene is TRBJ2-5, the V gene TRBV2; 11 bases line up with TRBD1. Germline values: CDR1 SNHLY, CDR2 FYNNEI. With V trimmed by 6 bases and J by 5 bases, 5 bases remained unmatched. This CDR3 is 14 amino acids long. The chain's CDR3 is CASSGDRGLETQYF. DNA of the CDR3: TGTGCCAGCAGCGGGGACAGGGGGTTGGAGACCCAGTACTTC.

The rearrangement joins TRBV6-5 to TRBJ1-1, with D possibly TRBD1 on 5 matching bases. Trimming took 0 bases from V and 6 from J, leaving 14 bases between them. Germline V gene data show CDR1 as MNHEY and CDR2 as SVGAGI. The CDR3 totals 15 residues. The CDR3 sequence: CASSYSSGGYSEAFF. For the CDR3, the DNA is TGTGCCAGCAGTTACTCCTCGGGGGGATATTCTGAAGCTTTCTTT.

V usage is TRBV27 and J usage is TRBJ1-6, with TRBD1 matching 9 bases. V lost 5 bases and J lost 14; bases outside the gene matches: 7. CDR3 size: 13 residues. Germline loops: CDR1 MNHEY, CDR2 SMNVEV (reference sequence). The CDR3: CASSPRTGESLHF. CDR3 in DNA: TGTGCCAGCAGTCCCAGGACAGGGGAGTCCCTCCACTTT.

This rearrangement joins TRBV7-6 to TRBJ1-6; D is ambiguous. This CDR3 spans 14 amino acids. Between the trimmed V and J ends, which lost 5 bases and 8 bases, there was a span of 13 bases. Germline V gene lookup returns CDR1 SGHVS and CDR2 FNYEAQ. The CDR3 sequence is CASSLTRADSPLHF. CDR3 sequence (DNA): TGTGCCAGCAGCCTCACGCGGGCGGATTCACCCCTCCACTTT.

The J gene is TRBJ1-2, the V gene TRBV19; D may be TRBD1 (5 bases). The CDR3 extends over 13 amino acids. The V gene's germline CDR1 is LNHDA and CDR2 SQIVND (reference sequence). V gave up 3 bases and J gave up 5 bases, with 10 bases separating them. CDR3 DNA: TGTGCCAGTAGTATTGCCGGGGCATATGGCTACACCTTC. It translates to CASSIAGAYGYTF.

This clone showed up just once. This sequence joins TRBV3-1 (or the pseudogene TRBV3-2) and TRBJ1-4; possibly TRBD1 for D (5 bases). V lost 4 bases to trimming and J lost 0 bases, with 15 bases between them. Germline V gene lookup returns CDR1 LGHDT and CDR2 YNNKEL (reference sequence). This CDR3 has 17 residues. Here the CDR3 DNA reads TGTGCCAGCAGCCCCTCCCGGGGGGATGCAACTAATGAAAAACTGTTTTTT. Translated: CASSPSRGDATNEKLFF.

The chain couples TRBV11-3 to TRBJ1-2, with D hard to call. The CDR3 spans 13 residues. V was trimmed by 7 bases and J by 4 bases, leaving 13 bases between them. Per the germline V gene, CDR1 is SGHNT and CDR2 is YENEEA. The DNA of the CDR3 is TGTGCCAGCACCCTCCATAACCGCTATGGCTACACCTTC. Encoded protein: CASTLHNRYGYTF.

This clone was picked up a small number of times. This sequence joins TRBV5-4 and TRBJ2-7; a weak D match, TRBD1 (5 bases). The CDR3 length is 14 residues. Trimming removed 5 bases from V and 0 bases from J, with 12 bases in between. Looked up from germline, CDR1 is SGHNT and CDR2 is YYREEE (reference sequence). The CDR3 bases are TGTGCCAGCAGGATGACGACAGACTCCTACGAGCAGTACTTC. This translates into CASRMTTDSYEQYF.

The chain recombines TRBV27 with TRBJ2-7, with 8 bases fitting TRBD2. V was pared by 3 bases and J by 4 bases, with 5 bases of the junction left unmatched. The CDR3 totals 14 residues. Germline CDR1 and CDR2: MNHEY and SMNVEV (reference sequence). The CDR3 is CASSFRAGVYEQYF. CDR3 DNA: TGTGCCAGCAGTTTCAGAGCGGGGGTGTACGAGCAGTACTTC.

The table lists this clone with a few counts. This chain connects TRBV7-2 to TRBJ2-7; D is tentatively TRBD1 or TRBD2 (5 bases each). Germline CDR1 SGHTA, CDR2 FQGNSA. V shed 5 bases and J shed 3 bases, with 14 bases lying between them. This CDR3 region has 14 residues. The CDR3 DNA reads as TGTGCCAGCAGCACCCGGACACGGGACTACGAGCAGTACTTC. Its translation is CASSTRTRDYEQYF.

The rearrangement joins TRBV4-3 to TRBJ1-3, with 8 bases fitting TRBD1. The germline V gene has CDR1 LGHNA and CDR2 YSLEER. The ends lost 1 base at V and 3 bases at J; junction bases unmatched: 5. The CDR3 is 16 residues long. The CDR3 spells CASSQVVQGGGNTIYF. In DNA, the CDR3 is TGCGCCAGCAGCCAAGTCGTACAGGGGGGTGGAAACACCATATATTTT.

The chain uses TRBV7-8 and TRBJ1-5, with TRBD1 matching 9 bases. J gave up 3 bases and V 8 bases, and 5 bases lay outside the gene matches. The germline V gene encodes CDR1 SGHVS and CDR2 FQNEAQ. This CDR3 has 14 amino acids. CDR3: CASGGQGVNQPQHF. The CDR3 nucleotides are TGTGCCAGCGGGGGACAGGGAGTCAATCAGCCCCAGCATTTT.

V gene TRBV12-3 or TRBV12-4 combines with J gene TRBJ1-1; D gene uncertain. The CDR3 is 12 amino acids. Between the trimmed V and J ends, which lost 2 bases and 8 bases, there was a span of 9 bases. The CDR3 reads CASSLRQPEAFF. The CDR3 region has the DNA TGTGCCAGCAGTTTAAGGCAGCCAGAAGCTTTCTTT.

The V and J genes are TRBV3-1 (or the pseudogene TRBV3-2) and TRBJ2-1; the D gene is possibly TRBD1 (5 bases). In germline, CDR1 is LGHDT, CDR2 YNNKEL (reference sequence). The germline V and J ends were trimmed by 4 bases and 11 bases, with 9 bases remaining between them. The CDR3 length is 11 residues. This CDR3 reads CASSRSGKQFF. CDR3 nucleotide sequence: TGTGCCAGCAGCCGCTCAGGGAAGCAGTTCTTC.

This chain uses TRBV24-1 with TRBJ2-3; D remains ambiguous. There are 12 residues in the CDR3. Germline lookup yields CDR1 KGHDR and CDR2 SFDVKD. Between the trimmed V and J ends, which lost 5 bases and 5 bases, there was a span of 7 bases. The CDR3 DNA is TGTGCCACCAGTGGGGTGGGAGATACGCAGTATTTT. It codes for CATSGVGDTQYF.

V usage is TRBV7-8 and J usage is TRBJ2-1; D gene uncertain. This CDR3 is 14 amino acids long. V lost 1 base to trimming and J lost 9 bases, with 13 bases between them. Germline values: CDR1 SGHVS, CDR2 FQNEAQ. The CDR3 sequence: CASSLVGLDTEQFF. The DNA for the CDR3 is TGTGCCAGCAGCTTAGTCGGGCTAGACACTGAGCAGTTCTTC.

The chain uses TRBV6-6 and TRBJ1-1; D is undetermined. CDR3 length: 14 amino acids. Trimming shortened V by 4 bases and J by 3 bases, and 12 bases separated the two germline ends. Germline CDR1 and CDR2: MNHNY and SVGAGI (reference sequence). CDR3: CASSFHRWDTEAFF. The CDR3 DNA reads TGTGCCAGCAGTTTCCACCGCTGGGACACTGAAGCTTTCTTT.

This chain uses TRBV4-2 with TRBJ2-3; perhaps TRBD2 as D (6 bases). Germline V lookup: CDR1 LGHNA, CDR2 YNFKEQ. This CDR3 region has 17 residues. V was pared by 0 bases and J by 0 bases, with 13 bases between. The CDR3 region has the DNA TGTGCCAGCAGCCAAGATCAGGCGGGATTTAGCACAGATACGCAGTATTTT. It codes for CASSQDQAGFSTDTQYF.

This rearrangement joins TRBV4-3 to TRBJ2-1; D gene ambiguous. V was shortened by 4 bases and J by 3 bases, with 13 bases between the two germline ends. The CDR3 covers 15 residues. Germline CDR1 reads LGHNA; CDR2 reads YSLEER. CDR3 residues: CASSPFGQNYNEQFF. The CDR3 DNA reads TGCGCCAGCAGCCCATTCGGGCAGAACTACAATGAGCAGTTCTTC.

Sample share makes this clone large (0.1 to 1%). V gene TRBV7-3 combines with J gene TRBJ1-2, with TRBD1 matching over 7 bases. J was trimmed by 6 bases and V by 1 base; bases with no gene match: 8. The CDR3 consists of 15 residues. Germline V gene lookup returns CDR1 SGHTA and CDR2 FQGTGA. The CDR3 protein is CASSLSGGGENGYTF. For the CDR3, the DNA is TGTGCCAGCAGCTTAAGTGGAGGGGGCGAGAATGGCTACACCTTC.

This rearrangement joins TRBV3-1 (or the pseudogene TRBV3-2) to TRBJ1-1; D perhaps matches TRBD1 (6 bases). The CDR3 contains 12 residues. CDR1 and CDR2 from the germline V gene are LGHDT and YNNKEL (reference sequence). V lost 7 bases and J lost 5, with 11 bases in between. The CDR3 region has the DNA TGTGCCAGCAAAGGGGGGTTTACTGAAGCTTTCTTT. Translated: CASKGGFTEAFF.

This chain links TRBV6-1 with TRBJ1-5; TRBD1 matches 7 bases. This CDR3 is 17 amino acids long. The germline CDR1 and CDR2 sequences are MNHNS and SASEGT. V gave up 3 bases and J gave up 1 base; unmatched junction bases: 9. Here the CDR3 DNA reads TGTGCCAGCAGTGAGGGTGGAGGGGGCTTCAGCAATCAGCCCCAGCATTTT. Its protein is CASSEGGGGFSNQPQHF.

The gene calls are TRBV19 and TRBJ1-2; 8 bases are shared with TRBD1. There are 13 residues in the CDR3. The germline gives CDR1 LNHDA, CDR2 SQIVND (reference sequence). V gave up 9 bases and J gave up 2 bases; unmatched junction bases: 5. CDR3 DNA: TGTGCCAGCAAGAGGACAGGGAACTATGGCTACACCTTC. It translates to CASKRTGNYGYTF. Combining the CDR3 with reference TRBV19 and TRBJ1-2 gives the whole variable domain DGGITQSPKYLFRKEGQNVTLSCEQNLNHDAMYWYRQDPGQGLRLIYYSQIVNDFQKGDIAEGYSVSREKKESFPLTVTSAQKNPTAFYLCASKRTGNYGYTFGSGTRLTVV.